A selection of T cell receptor beta chains follows, all from one sample in a study of cytomegalovirus exposure and HLA in healthy donors. The assay was immunoSEQ multiplex PCR, and TCRdb's table has in-frame clones only and misses some. Of about 89,000 clones in the sample, 85% were seen once. Sequencing was performed on PBMCs. The receptors were gathered from a man aged 35 to 55 in good health and CMV-seropositive. Both conserved end residues are part of each CDR3. Each record gives: J gene, clone size, V gene, D gene, CDR3 protein, CDR3 DNA. The D gene is left open where the match is weak. Not every row has a clone size; where given, it reads once, few, many or a size class.

j_gene: TRBJ1-1
abundance: NA
v_gene: TRBV5-1
d_gene: NA
CDR3aa: CASSPRQVNTEAFF
CDR3nt: TGCGCCAGCAGCCCACGACAGGTGAACACTGAAGCTTTCTTT

j_gene: TRBJ1-6
abundance: NA
v_gene: TRBV5-5
d_gene: NA
CDR3aa: CASSWGGAGNSPLHF
CDR3nt: TGTGCCAGCAGCTGGGGGGGGGCTGGGAATTCACCCCTCCACTTT

j_gene: TRBJ1-1
abundance: NA
v_gene: TRBV27
d_gene: NA
CDR3aa: CASSDRPGLYTEAFF
CDR3nt: TGTGCCAGCAGTGACAGACCTGGGTTATACACTGAAGCTTTCTTT

j_gene: TRBJ1-6
abundance: NA
v_gene: TRBV11-3
d_gene: NA
CDR3aa: CASSSPDILSLHF
CDR3nt: TGTGCCAGCAGCTCGCCAGACATTTTGTCCCTCCACTTT

j_gene: TRBJ2-3
abundance: NA
v_gene: TRBV7-2
d_gene: NA
CDR3aa: CASSSPTDTQYF
CDR3nt: TGTGCCAGCAGCTCTCCCACAGATACGCAGTATTTT

j_gene: TRBJ2-5
abundance: NA
v_gene: TRBV11-2
d_gene: TRBD2
CDR3aa: CASSFAPSGDQETQYF
CDR3nt: TGTGCCAGCAGCTTCGCGCCTAGCGGGGATCAAGAGACCCAGTACTTC

j_gene: TRBJ2-5
abundance: NA
v_gene: TRBV10-3
d_gene: TRBD1
CDR3aa: CAISADQGAVETQYF
CDR3nt: TGTGCCATCAGTGCGGACCAGGGGGCTGTGGAGACCCAGTACTTC

j_gene: TRBJ1-4
abundance: NA
v_gene: TRBV19
d_gene: NA
CDR3aa: CASSRTSGEKLFF
CDR3nt: TGTGCCAGTAGTAGAACCTCGGGTGAAAAACTGTTTTTT

j_gene: TRBJ1-1
abundance: NA
v_gene: TRBV2
d_gene: TRBD1
CDR3aa: CASRTGQTNTEAFF
CDR3nt: TGTGCCAGCAGGACGGGACAGACGAACACTGAAGCTTTCTTT

j_gene: TRBJ2-5
abundance: NA
v_gene: TRBV7-3
d_gene: TRBD1
CDR3aa: CASSTRTGPQETQYF
CDR3nt: TGTGCCAGCAGCACCCGGACAGGGCCCCAAGAGACCCAGTACTTC

j_gene: TRBJ2-7
abundance: NA
v_gene: TRBV6-5
d_gene: TRBD2
CDR3aa: CASSYVLAGSYEQYF
CDR3nt: TGTGCCAGCAGTTACGTACTAGCGGGATCCTACGAGCAGTACTTC

j_gene: TRBJ2-5
abundance: NA
v_gene: TRBV21-1
d_gene: NA
CDR3aa: CASSKWRGQETQYF
CDR3nt: TGTGCCAGCAGCAAATGGAGGGGCCAAGAGACCCAGTACTTC

j_gene: TRBJ2-1
abundance: NA
v_gene: TRBV7-2
d_gene: TRBD2
CDR3aa: CASTREASGHNEQFF
CDR3nt: TGTGCCAGCACCCGAGAGGCTAGCGGACACAATGAGCAGTTCTTC

j_gene: TRBJ2-7
abundance: once
v_gene: TRBV5-4
d_gene: TRBD2
CDR3aa: CASSLGAGGRDEQYF
CDR3nt: TGTGCCAGCAGCTTGGGTGCGGGGGGCCGGGACGAGCAGTACTTC

j_gene: TRBJ1-5
abundance: NA
v_gene: TRBV28
d_gene: NA
CDR3aa: CASTGGPMEPQHF
CDR3nt: TGTGCCAGCACCGGGGGGCCCATGGAGCCCCAGCATTTT

j_gene: TRBJ2-5
abundance: NA
v_gene: TRBV5-1
d_gene: NA
CDR3aa: CASSLKGPGETQYF
CDR3nt: TGCGCCAGCAGTCTGAAGGGTCCGGGGGAGACCCAGTACTTC

j_gene: TRBJ2-5
abundance: few
v_gene: TRBV11-1
d_gene: NA
CDR3aa: CASSYSGETQYF
CDR3nt: TGTGCCAGCAGCTACTCGGGGGAGACCCAGTACTTC

j_gene: TRBJ2-7
abundance: NA
v_gene: TRBV19
d_gene: TRBD1
CDR3aa: CASRYRGSDEQYF
CDR3nt: TGTGCCAGTCGGTACAGGGGGAGTGACGAGCAGTACTTC

j_gene: TRBJ2-7
abundance: once
v_gene: TRBV6-6
d_gene: TRBD2
CDR3aa: CASRQAGGIYEQYF
CDR3nt: TGTGCCAGCAGGCAAGCGGGAGGCATCTACGAGCAGTACTTC

j_gene: TRBJ1-3
abundance: NA
v_gene: TRBV7-9
d_gene: TRBD1
CDR3aa: CASSFEGQVENTIYF
CDR3nt: TGTGCCAGCAGCTTTGAGGGACAGGTGGAAAACACCATATATTTT

j_gene: TRBJ1-1
abundance: NA
v_gene: TRBV6-1
d_gene: NA
CDR3aa: CASSDRGASITEAFF
CDR3nt: TGTGCCAGCAGTGACAGGGGCGCCTCCATCACTGAAGCTTTCTTT

j_gene: TRBJ1-6
abundance: once
v_gene: TRBV6-1
d_gene: NA
CDR3aa: CATQGSAGNSPLHF
CDR3nt: TGTGCCACCCAAGGTTCGGCGGGGAATTCACCCCTCCACTTT

j_gene: TRBJ2-3
abundance: once
v_gene: TRBV7-2
d_gene: TRBD1
CDR3aa: CASREQGATDTQYF
CDR3nt: TGTGCCAGCAGGGAACAGGGGGCAACAGATACGCAGTATTTT

j_gene: TRBJ1-1
abundance: NA
v_gene: TRBV18
d_gene: NA
CDR3aa: CASSPSKNTEAFF
CDR3nt: TGTGCCAGCTCACCGTCCAAGAACACTGAAGCTTTCTTT

j_gene: TRBJ2-7
abundance: NA
v_gene: TRBV6-5
d_gene: TRBD2
CDR3aa: CASSYGASGTYEQYF
CDR3nt: TGTGCCAGCAGTTACGGTGCTAGCGGGACCTACGAGCAGTACTTC

j_gene: TRBJ1-2
abundance: once
v_gene: TRBV7-8
d_gene: NA
CDR3aa: CASSSQDYGYTF
CDR3nt: TGTGCCAGCAGCTCCCAGGACTATGGCTACACCTTC

j_gene: TRBJ2-4
abundance: NA
v_gene: TRBV28
d_gene: NA
CDR3aa: CASSPTGTLAKNIQYF
CDR3nt: TGTGCCAGCAGTCCGACAGGGACTTTAGCCAAAAACATTCAGTACTTC

j_gene: TRBJ2-7
abundance: NA
v_gene: TRBV10-3
d_gene: NA
CDR3aa: CAISRTASYEQYF
CDR3nt: TGTGCCATCAGCAGGACAGCGTCCTACGAGCAGTACTTC

j_gene: TRBJ2-5
abundance: once
v_gene: TRBV28
d_gene: TRBD2
CDR3aa: CASSSPPRTSGRGETQYF
CDR3nt: TGTGCCAGCAGTTCCCCCCCCAGGACTAGCGGGAGGGGAGAGACCCAGTACTTC

j_gene: TRBJ1-6
abundance: NA
v_gene: TRBV5-6
d_gene: NA
CDR3aa: CASSSQGGGNSPLHF
CDR3nt: TGTGCCAGCAGCAGCCAGGGTGGGGGGAATTCACCCCTCCACTTT

j_gene: TRBJ2-7
abundance: medium-sized
v_gene: TRBV6-5
d_gene: NA
CDR3aa: CASSNPVEGEQYF
CDR3nt: TGTGCCAGCAGTAACCCCGTTGAGGGCGAGCAGTACTTC

j_gene: TRBJ1-1
abundance: NA
v_gene: TRBV6-6
d_gene: TRBD1
CDR3aa: CASSSTGAEAFF
CDR3nt: TGTGCCAGCAGTTCCACAGGGGCTGAAGCTTTCTTT

j_gene: TRBJ2-7
abundance: NA
v_gene: TRBV5-1
d_gene: NA
CDR3aa: CASSLGQTYYEQYF
CDR3nt: TGCGCCAGCAGCTTGGGGCAGACTTACTACGAGCAGTACTTC

j_gene: TRBJ2-7
abundance: NA
v_gene: TRBV27
d_gene: TRBD1
CDR3aa: CASSLLIGQGLTHEQYF
CDR3nt: TGTGCCAGCAGTTTGTTAATAGGACAGGGTCTAACCCACGAGCAGTACTTC

j_gene: TRBJ2-1
abundance: once
v_gene: TRBV7-9
d_gene: NA
CDR3aa: CASSLAGQGWNEQFF
CDR3nt: TGTGCCAGCAGCTTAGCGGGGCAGGGGTGGAATGAGCAGTTCTTC

j_gene: TRBJ2-5
abundance: NA
v_gene: TRBV7-8
d_gene: NA
CDR3aa: CASSPQGDIQYF
CDR3nt: TGTGCCAGCAGCCCCCAAGGAGATATCCAGTACTTC

j_gene: TRBJ1-1
abundance: NA
v_gene: TRBV5-6
d_gene: NA
CDR3aa: CASSLDRTAEGAFF
CDR3nt: TGTGCCAGCAGCTTGGACAGGACGGCGGAGGGAGCTTTCTTT

j_gene: TRBJ2-5
abundance: NA
v_gene: TRBV7-2
d_gene: TRBD2
CDR3aa: CASSLGVAGGPQYF
CDR3nt: TGTGCCAGCAGCTTAGGCGTAGCGGGGGGGCCCCAGTACTTC

j_gene: TRBJ2-7
abundance: NA
v_gene: TRBV27
d_gene: NA
CDR3aa: CASRRNYEQYF
CDR3nt: TGTGCCAGCAGGCGAAACTACGAGCAGTACTTC

j_gene: TRBJ1-5
abundance: NA
v_gene: TRBV4-1
d_gene: NA
CDR3aa: CASSQDPGYQPQHF
CDR3nt: TGCGCCAGCAGCCAAGATCCGGGGTATCAGCCCCAGCATTTT

j_gene: TRBJ2-7
abundance: NA
v_gene: TRBV19
d_gene: TRBD1
CDR3aa: CASSFGTGYYEQYF
CDR3nt: TGTGCCAGTAGTTTCGGGACAGGCTACTACGAGCAGTACTTC

j_gene: TRBJ1-1
abundance: NA
v_gene: TRBV4-1
d_gene: NA
CDR3aa: CASSQDFGRAAFF
CDR3nt: TGCGCCAGCAGCCAAGATTTTGGGAGGGCCGCTTTCTTT

j_gene: TRBJ2-3
abundance: NA
v_gene: TRBV7-2
d_gene: NA
CDR3aa: CASSLVSVLGTDTQYF
CDR3nt: TGTGCCAGCAGCTTAGTGTCGGTTCTCGGCACAGATACGCAGTATTTT

j_gene: TRBJ1-3
abundance: NA
v_gene: TRBV6-1
d_gene: NA
CDR3aa: CASSEVPRGYGNTIYF
CDR3nt: TGTGCCAGCAGTGAAGTCCCCCGGGGATACGGAAACACCATATATTTT

j_gene: TRBJ2-5
abundance: NA
v_gene: TRBV7-9
d_gene: TRBD2
CDR3aa: CASSLWLAGGGETQYF
CDR3nt: TGTGCCAGCAGCTTATGGCTAGCGGGGGGCGGCGAGACCCAGTACTTC

j_gene: TRBJ2-6
abundance: once
v_gene: TRBV6-5
d_gene: TRBD1
CDR3aa: CASSNGGTGNVLTF
CDR3nt: TGTGCCAGCAGTAATGGCGGGACAGGCAACGTCCTGACTTTC

j_gene: TRBJ1-5
abundance: NA
v_gene: TRBV10-1
d_gene: NA
CDR3aa: CASGGKPQHF
CDR3nt: TGCGCCAGCGGGGGGAAGCCCCAGCATTTT

j_gene: TRBJ1-4
abundance: NA
v_gene: TRBV5-6
d_gene: NA
CDR3aa: CASSFNRVTNEKLFF
CDR3nt: TGTGCCAGCAGCTTCAACAGGGTAACTAATGAAAAACTGTTTTTT